These 3 T cell receptor beta chains share one sample of origin, sequenced in a study of shared clonotypes between healthy human individuals. Method: immunoSEQ multiplex PCR; TCRdb's copy keeps in-frame clones and lacks some. The table records some 680,000 clones, 73% of them present only once. What was sequenced was memory CD4+ T cells sorted from blood. The subset was: CD45RA-negative fraction. These TCRs come from a woman aged 30 to 39 in good health.

This chain joins TRBV28 and TRBJ2-3; 10 positions agree with TRBD2. CDR1 is MDHEN and CDR2 is SYDVKM in the germline V gene. Trimming took 8 bases from V and 4 from J; bases not matched to a gene: 6. This CDR3 is built from 14 residues. The CDR3: CASRGSGRPDTQYF. The CDR3 region has the DNA TGTGCCAGCCGGGGTAGCGGGAGGCCAGATACGCAGTATTTT.

The chain carries TRBV7-2 and TRBJ2-2, with 13 nucleotides matching TRBD2. Germline assignment: CDR1 SGHTA and CDR2 FQGNSA. The CDR3 is 17 residues long. With V trimmed by 2 bases and J by 7 bases, 7 bases remained unmatched. This chain's CDR3 is CASSLPGLAGDDGELFF. CDR3 nucleotides: TGTGCCAGCAGCTTACCAGGACTAGCGGGAGATGACGGGGAGCTGTTTTTT.

This chain uses TRBV25-1 with TRBJ1-1; no clear D. This CDR3 is 15 amino acids long. Per germline, CDR1 MGHDK and CDR2 SYGVNS. The V and J ends lost 0 bases and 4 bases respectively, with 12 bases between them. The CDR3 spells CASSEYSLTATEAFF. The CDR3 region has the DNA TGTGCCAGCAGTGAATATTCCCTCACAGCCACTGAAGCTTTCTTT. Together with reference TRBV25-1 and TRBJ1-1, the CDR3 gives the full variable domain: EADIYQTPRYLVIGTGKKITLECSQTMGHDKMYWYQQDPGMELHLIHYSYGVNSTEKGDLSSESTVSRIRTEHFPLTLESARPSHTSQYLCASSEYSLTATEAFFGQGTRLTVV.